What follows describes a single TCR beta chain. Antigen unknown. The data derive from a study of T cell responses to AZD1222 COVID-19 vaccine. Points from the study as a whole: An increase in Spike-specific TCR breadth and depth was observed after two AZD1222 doses. Among vaccine-associated CD4 TCRs, coverage spanned spike, with dominance at 160-218 and 743-854. White British people made up most donors, females outnumbered males, and clonal diversity was possibly underestimated. Baseline testing showed seropositivity in only a handful of AZD1222 recipients.

This CDR3 is built from 15 residues. Per germline, CDR1 SGHAT and CDR2 FQNNGV. Trimming left V 5 bases short and J 1 base short, with 14 bases between. Some clones are missing from TCRdb's copy, which holds only in-frame ones; the method was immunoSEQ multiplex PCR. The sample has about 93,000 clones; around 85% are singletons. Sample: peripheral blood, taken on day 0 of AZD1222 vaccination. This chain uses TRBV11-2 with TRBJ1-1; D is uncertain. This sequence was found in an adult in good health. In DNA, the CDR3 is TGTGCCAGCAGCCTCCCCCGGGAACCGAACACTGAAGCTTTCTTT. This translates into CASSLPREPNTEAFF.